A single sample gave rise to the 6 T cell receptor beta chains below, sequenced in a study of blood T cell repertoires in COVID-19. The assay was immunoSEQ multiplex PCR, and TCRdb's table has in-frame clones only and misses some. The sample carries around 200,000 clones, around nine tenths recorded once. Sequencing input: peripheral blood. The receptors were gathered from a woman younger than 30 who had recovered from COVID-19.

This clone has a single count. J is TRBJ2-1 and V is TRBV27; perhaps TRBD2 as D (5 bases). Germline CDR1 reads MNHEY; CDR2 reads SMNVEV (reference sequence). V was shortened by 6 bases and J by 4 bases, with 10 bases between the two germline ends. The CDR3 is 13 amino acids. The CDR3 region has the DNA TGTGCCAGCAGCGACTACGCTTACAATGAGCAGTTCTTC. This encodes CASSDYAYNEQFF.

In this sample, this clone turned up once. V gene TRBV12-3 or TRBV12-4 combines with J gene TRBJ2-5; D is unresolved. CDR3 length: 11 amino acids. V was clipped by 7 bases and J by 2 bases, with 5 bases between them. The CDR3 region has the DNA TGTGCCAGCACCCTACAAGAGACCCAGTACTTC. It translates to CASTLQETQYF.

This sequence joins TRBV25-1 and TRBJ2-7, with a possible D match to TRBD1 (6 bases). The germline V gene encodes CDR1 MGHDK and CDR2 SYGVNS. This CDR3 is 15 amino acids long. V gave up 1 base and J gave up 3 bases, with 13 bases separating them. This chain's CDR3 is CASSELGDNLYEQYF. The DNA of the CDR3 is TGTGCCAGCAGTGAATTAGGGGACAACCTCTACGAGCAGTACTTC.

V usage is TRBV6-2 or TRBV6-3 and J usage is TRBJ2-1; the D is unclear. Trimming cost V 0 bases and J 6 bases, with 6 bases left between them. CDR1 MNHEY and CDR2 SVGEGT come from the germline V gene. CDR3 length: 13 residues. As DNA, the CDR3 is TGTGCCAGCAGTTACTCGTCAGGCAATGAGCAGTTCTTC. Amino acids: CASSYSSGNEQFF.

The chain couples TRBV3-1 (or the pseudogene TRBV3-2) to TRBJ1-5; 9 nucleotides align to TRBD1. Germline trimming cut 3 bases from V and 3 bases from J; bases unmatched to any gene: 9. Looked up from germline, CDR1 is LGHDT and CDR2 is YNNKEL (reference sequence). CDR3 length: 17 residues. The CDR3 DNA reads TGTGCCAGCAGCCAGTCTTTAGGGACAGGGATCAATCAGCCCCAGCATTTT. Encoded protein: CASSQSLGTGINQPQHF.

Comment on this clone: This CDR3 is also generated by other DNA sequences in the sample. V gene TRBV7-9 combines with J gene TRBJ2-1; a weak D match, TRBD2 (6 bases). CDR3 length: 15 residues. The ends were cut back, 1 base at V and 4 bases at J, with 11 bases in the middle. Looked up from germline, CDR1 is SEHNR and CDR2 is FQNEAQ (reference sequence). In DNA form, the CDR3 reads TGTGCCAGCAGCTTAGGGCGGGGTTCTTACAATGAGCAGTTCTTC. It is translated as CASSLGRGSYNEQFF.